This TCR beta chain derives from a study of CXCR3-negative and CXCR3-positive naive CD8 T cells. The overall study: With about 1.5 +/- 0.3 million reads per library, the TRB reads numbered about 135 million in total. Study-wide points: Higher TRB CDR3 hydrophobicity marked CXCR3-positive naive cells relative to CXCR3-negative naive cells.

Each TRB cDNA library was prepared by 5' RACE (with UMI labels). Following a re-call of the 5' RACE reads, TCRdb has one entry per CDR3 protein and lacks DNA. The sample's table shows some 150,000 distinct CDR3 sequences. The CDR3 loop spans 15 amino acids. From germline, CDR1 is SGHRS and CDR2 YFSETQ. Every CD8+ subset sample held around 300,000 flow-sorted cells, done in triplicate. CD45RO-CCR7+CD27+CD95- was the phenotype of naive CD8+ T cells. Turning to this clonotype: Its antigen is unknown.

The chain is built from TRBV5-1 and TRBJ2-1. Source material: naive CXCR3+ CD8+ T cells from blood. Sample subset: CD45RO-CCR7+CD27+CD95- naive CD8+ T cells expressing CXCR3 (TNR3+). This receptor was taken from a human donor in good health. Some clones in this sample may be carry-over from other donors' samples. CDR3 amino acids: CASSLALGLADEQLF.